This T cell receptor beta chain is from a study of blood T cell repertoires in COVID-19. Whole-study context: Nucleic acid was either cDNA or gDNA, and it came from T cells, B-cell-depleted T cells, or PBMCs.

Per the original data handling: Nucleated cell counts were estimated from reference gene primer amplification. Only in-frame clones appear in the TCRdb table, and some are missing; sequencing was by immunoSEQ multiplex PCR. V, J and clone size are those of that table, while D and trimming were read from the DNA. The sample lists under 70,000 clones, over 75% occurring once. Germline values: CDR1 KGHSH, CDR2 LQKENI. V was pared by 0 bases and J by 7 bases, with 11 bases of the junction left unmatched. CDR3 length: 16 amino acids. The sample was peripheral blood. This chain joins TRBV18 and TRBJ2-7, with TRBD1 identical over 8 bases. This sequence originates from a woman in her late teens or twenties with acute or convalescent COVID-19. This chain's CDR3 is CASSPPSADRAGEQYF. CDR3 DNA: TGTGCCAGCTCACCACCGTCGGCGGACAGGGCCGGGGAGCAGTACTTC. The variable domain in full, with the rest retrieved from reference TRBV18 and TRBJ2-7, is NAGVMQNPRHLVRRRGQEARLRCSPMKGHSHVYWYRQLPEEGLKFMVYLQKENIIDESGMPKERFSAEFPKEGPSILRIQQVVRGDSAAYFCASSPPSADRAGEQYFGPGTRLTVT.